The entry below gives a single T cell receptor (beta chain) sequence along with its context. Its antigen is still unknown. The CDR3 has 12 residues. V gave up 3 bases and J gave up 4 bases, with 9 bases separating them. The V gene's germline CDR1 is SQVTM and CDR2 ANQGSEA. This specimen belongs to a study of post-analysis software for immune sequencing data. Study details: Clinical courses comprised relapsing-remitting, secondary progressive and progressive-relapsing multiple sclerosis. Study conclusions and caveats: In patients, roughly 5 TRBV segments were more frequent than in controls, with TRBV5-6, TRBV5-1 and TRBV20-1 among them. People with multiple sclerosis had a significantly lower normalized Chao1 diversity than controls did.

Built from TCR beta cDNA, the libraries had unique molecular identifiers in them. The T cell input of about 0.95 to 11 million gave a few hundred thousand cDNA molecules. One entry per CDR3 protein results from TCRdb running MiXCR on the PCR reads. This sample yields approximately 630,000 distinct CDR3 sequences, of which 59% are seen a single time; around 11% belongs to the top ten. The source is a girl aged 2 to 9 with multiple sclerosis. Sequencing input: blood. This sequence joins TRBV29-1 and TRBJ1-2; D is perhaps TRBD1 (6 bases). As DNA, the CDR3 is TGCAGCGTTGACCAGGGGCTCTATGGCTACACCTTC. Translation gives CSVDQGLYGYTF.